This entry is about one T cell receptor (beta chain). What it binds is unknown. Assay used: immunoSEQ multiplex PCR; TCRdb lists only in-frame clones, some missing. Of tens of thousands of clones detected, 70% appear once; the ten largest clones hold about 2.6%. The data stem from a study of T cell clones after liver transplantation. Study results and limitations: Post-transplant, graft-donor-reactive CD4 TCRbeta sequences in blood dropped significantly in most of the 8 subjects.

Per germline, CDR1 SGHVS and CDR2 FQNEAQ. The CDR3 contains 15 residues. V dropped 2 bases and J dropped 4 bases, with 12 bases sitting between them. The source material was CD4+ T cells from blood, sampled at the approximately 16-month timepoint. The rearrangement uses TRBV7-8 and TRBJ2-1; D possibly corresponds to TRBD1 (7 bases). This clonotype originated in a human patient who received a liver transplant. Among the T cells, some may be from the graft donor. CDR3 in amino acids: CASSLQEGAYNEQFF. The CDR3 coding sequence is TGTGCCAGCAGCTTACAGGAGGGGGCATACAATGAGCAGTTCTTC.